This T cell receptor beta chain was sequenced for a study of blood T cell repertoires in COVID-19. Study-wide context: Sites across the United States, Italy and Spain contributed samples from acute and convalescent COVID-19. T cells, B-cell-depleted T cells, or PBMCs provided the cDNA or gDNA that served as material.

The CDR3 contains 17 residues. Authors' data handling: Amplification from reference gene primers served as the basis for estimated nucleated cell counts. Clones were read by immunoSEQ multiplex PCR, and TCRdb kept only the in-frame ones, dropping some. That table furnishes V, J and clone size, whereas the DNA furnished D and trimming. This sample has under 300,000 clones; about three quarters occur once, and the top ten carry about 3%. The sequencing input was peripheral blood. The clonotype was recovered from a woman older than 75 with acute or convalescent COVID-19. This chain connects TRBV7-5 to TRBJ1-3. TRBV7-5 is a documented pseudogene. For the CDR3, the DNA is TGTGTCAGAAGCCCTACAGCCCGATGGACTTCTGGAAACACCATATATTTT. Translating it yields CVRSPTARWTSGNTIYF.